Listed below are T cell receptor beta chains from one sample, sequenced in a study of tumor-infiltrating lymphocytes in localized non-small cell lung cancer. TCRdb's table, derived via immunoSEQ multiplex PCR, lists solely in-frame clones and lacks some. The top ten hold 8% to 11% of the sample, which has over 2,500 clones, 52% seen once. Sequences were obtained from uninvolved lung tissue not adjacent to the tumor. The receptors were gathered from a human donor with non-small cell lung cancer. Both conserved end residues are part of each CDR3. A D gene is named only where the DNA matches it firmly. The size entry is marked missing in some rows and otherwise reads once, few, many or a size class.

clone_size	d_call	cdr3_length	j_call	v_call	cdr3_aa	cdr3_nt
NA	NA	10	TRBJ2-7	TRBV21-1	CASSKGKQYF	TGTGCCAGCAGCAAAGGGAAGCAGTACTTC
NA	NA	14	TRBJ2-1	TRBV11-2	CASNPHRTYNEQFF	TGTGCCAGCAACCCCCACCGAACCTACAATGAGCAGTTCTTC
few	NA	14	TRBJ2-5	TRBV5-8	CASRRRTSGETQYF	TGTGCCAGCAGGCGCCGGACGAGCGGGGAGACCCAGTACTTC
NA	TRBD2	14	TRBJ2-3	TRBV7-3	CASSVSGSTDTQYF	TGTGCCAGCAGCGTTAGCGGGAGTACAGATACGCAGTATTTT
few	TRBD2	15	TRBJ2-3	TRBV6-6	CASSTSGRASDTQYF	TGTGCCAGCAGCACTAGCGGGAGGGCCTCAGATACGCAGTATTTT
NA	NA	16	TRBJ2-6	TRBV19	CASTPGVRSGANVLTF	TGTGCCAGTACCCCGGGAGTACGCTCTGGGGCCAACGTCCTGACTTTC
NA	NA	14	TRBJ2-7	TRBV30	CAWSVHRSSYEQYF	TGTGCCTGGAGTGTACACCGGAGCTCCTACGAGCAGTACTTC
NA	NA	13	TRBJ2-1	TRBV11-3	CASSLSGRNEQFF	TGTGCCAGCAGCTTATCAGGGAGGAATGAGCAGTTCTTC
few	TRBD1	17	TRBJ1-2	TRBV9	CASSVVPGQGNDYGYTF	TGTGCCAGCAGCGTAGTTCCGGGACAGGGGAACGACTATGGCTACACCTTC
few	NA	12	TRBJ2-3	TRBV28	CASSLPRDTQYF	TGTGCCAGCAGTTTGCCAAGGGATACGCAGTATTTT